This T cell receptor (beta chain) was recovered during a study of CD8+ T cells in alopecia areata (dated by TCRdb to about 2018). As for the study more broadly: The study used high-throughput TCRbeta sequencing to examine T cell clonal expansion in alopecia areata, in both the C3H/HeJ mouse model and human patients. RNA was extracted with the PAXgene miRNA kit for fixed scalp, the miRNeasy kit for PBMCs, and the RNeasy kit for mouse skin. Scalp clonality was compared across normal scalp (n=4), patchy alopecia areata scalp (n=8), and alopecia totalis/universalis scalp (n=8). immunoSEQ multiplex PCR using 35 Vbeta forward primers and 13 Jbeta reverse primers was used to amplify TCRbeta CDR3 regions. In humans, TCRbeta sequencing was performed on scalp tissue and on sorted CD4+ and CD8+ peripheral blood T cells from healthy controls and from patients with patchy or totalis/universalis alopecia areata.

On this clone itself: This clone's antigen is unknown. Base qualities are not recorded, but no much larger clone differs from it by a single base.

What the work shows at the level of the full study, not this receptor alone: Shared TCR sequences between patients were less evident than in mice, which may be partly attributable to HLA diversity in the patient population. Higher clonality and more expanded CD8+ clones were observed in lesional scalp than in normal scalp, particularly in alopecia totalis/universalis, a finding suggestive of antigenic drive. Scalp TCR repertoire analysis is complicated because resident alphabeta T cells in normal human skin are also sequenced, whereas mouse skin is dominated by gammadelta T cells.

After PBMCs were isolated by density centrifugation and stained for CD3, CD4 and CD8, a FACSAria was used to sort CD4+ and CD8+ T cells. Scalp biopsies and blood samples were obtained from unaffected controls. Library construction relied on the immunoSEQ multiplex PCR assay. RNA was extracted from all samples and reverse transcribed into cDNA, which served as template for TCR sequencing. First-strand cDNA was synthesized with SuperScript III using a 2:1 mix of oligo-dT and random hexamers. Amplification bias was assessed with a synthetic immune receptor repertoire, and residual bias was removed computationally. Per the authors' processing: Raw reads were preprocessed for error removal, and CDR3 was defined according to IMGT conventions as running from the conserved cysteine to phenylalanine. Clonality was computed by normalizing Shannon entropy by log2 of the number of productive unique TCRs and subtracting the result from 1. CD4 or CD8 identity of scalp clones was inferred by cross-referencing scalp TCRbeta sequences with sorted blood CD4 and CD8 repertoires. TCRdb stores this immuneACCESS table with in-frame sequences only. Part of the clones is absent; in the studies checked, under half of the shortfall reflects unresolved V genes, and no reason is known for the rest. The D gene and trimming were derived from the DNA, and the V and J assignments and clone size from that table. The sample table holds about 110,000 clones, of which approximately 63% were seen once. The biggest ten clones account for 20% to 25% of the sample.

The germline V gene yields MNHNS for CDR1 and SASEGT for CDR2. Relative to germline, V is 1 base shorter and J is 2 bases shorter, with 6 bases between their ends. Including cysteine and phenylalanine, the CDR3 has 13 amino acids. The retained sequence is limited to the CDR3, 39 bases, with the frame set at the first base. The sample was CD8+ T cells sorted from blood. The sequence came from a human donor in good health. Here the chain combines TRBV6-1 and TRBJ2-7; confidence is insufficient to name the D gene. The DNA is TGTGCCAGCAGTGAAGGGATGACCTACGAGCAGTACTTC. Its protein product is CASSEGMTYEQYF.